The next 17 T cell receptor beta chains were all read from a single sample in a study of cytomegalovirus exposure and HLA in healthy donors. Assay used: immunoSEQ multiplex PCR; TCRdb lists only in-frame clones, some missing. The sample has about 160,000 clones; 85% to 90% are singletons. The specimen sequenced was PBMCs. The receptors stem from a woman between 18 and 30 years old in good health and CMV-seropositive.

The chain has TRBV19 and TRBJ2-5; TRBD1 agrees at 9 bases. The CDR3 sequence is 16 residues long. Losses at the gene ends were 4 bases for V and 4 bases for J; bases not matched to a gene: 10. CDR1 and CDR2 (germline): LNHDA, SQIVND (reference sequence). The CDR3 protein is CASSTWDREVGETQYF. CDR3 nucleotides: TGTGCCAGTAGTACTTGGGACAGGGAGGTTGGAGAGACCCAGTACTTC.

The chain joins TRBV19 to TRBJ2-1, with a possible D match to TRBD2 (5 bases). CDR1 LNHDA and CDR2 SQIVND come from the germline V gene (reference sequence). There are 12 residues in the CDR3. Between the trimmed V and J ends, which lost 3 bases and 6 bases, there was a span of 6 bases. The CDR3 sequence is CASSIEGNEQFF. CDR3 DNA: TGTGCCAGTAGTATCGAGGGCAATGAGCAGTTCTTC.

The J gene is TRBJ2-7, the V gene TRBV7-2, with 11 bases aligning to TRBD2. Germline CDR1 and CDR2: SGHTA and FQGNSA. CDR3 size: 15 residues. The ends lost 5 bases at V and 5 bases at J; junction bases unmatched: 8. CDR3 DNA: TGTGCCAGCAGCCCGCTAGCGGGAGGAAGGGACGAGCAGTACTTC. Amino acid sequence: CASSPLAGGRDEQYF.

The rearrangement joins TRBV5-4 to TRBJ2-3, with 10 nucleotides matching TRBD2. The CDR3 runs to 16 residues. The V and J ends lost 4 bases and 1 base, in that order; junction bases with no gene match: 6. In germline, CDR1 is SGHNT, CDR2 YYREEE (reference sequence). In DNA form, the CDR3 reads TGTGCCAGCAGCCGTCTTAGCGGGGGGCGCACAGATACGCAGTATTTT. Its translation is CASSRLSGGRTDTQYF.

This chain connects TRBV5-1 to TRBJ2-2, with 8 bases matching TRBD2. Losses at the gene ends were 2 bases for V and 0 bases for J; bases not matched to a gene: 3. The CDR3 spans 16 residues. The germline gives CDR1 SGHRS, CDR2 YFSETQ. CDR3 amino acids: CASSFYGRANTGELFF. In DNA form, the CDR3 reads TGCGCCAGCAGCTTCTACGGGAGGGCGAACACCGGGGAGCTGTTTTTT. The full variable domain, completed using reference TRBV5-1 and TRBJ2-2, is KAGVTQTPRYLIKTRGQQVTLSCSPISGHRSVSWYQQTPGQGLQFLFEYFSETQRNKGNFPGRFSGRQFSNSRSEMNVSTLELGDSALYLCASSFYGRANTGELFFGEGSRLTVL.

The chain has TRBV6-5 and TRBJ2-1; D gene uncertain. The CDR3 contains 13 residues. CDR1 and CDR2 (germline): MNHEY, SVGAGI. V was clipped by 8 bases and J by 5 bases, with 13 bases between them. As DNA, the CDR3 is TGTGCCAGCTGCCGGTCTCGGGACAATGAGCAGTTCTTC. Its translation is CASCRSRDNEQFF.

This chain uses TRBV5-6 with TRBJ2-2; 8 bases line up with TRBD2. CDR3 length: 19 amino acids. After removal of 2 bases from V and 4 bases from J, the junction contained 16 bases not matched to a gene. Germline values: CDR1 SGHDT, CDR2 YYEEEE. The CDR3 loop reads CASSLWRQDEREFTGELFF. The CDR3 DNA follows: TGTGCCAGCAGCTTATGGCGCCAAGACGAGCGGGAGTTCACCGGGGAGCTGTTTTTT.

J is TRBJ2-7 and V is TRBV28, with TRBD2 matching 7 bases. V trimming: 6 bases; J trimming: 5 bases; junction bases outside the gene matches: 19. Germline V gives CDR1 MDHEN, CDR2 SYDVKM. The CDR3 is 17 amino acids. CDR3 nucleotides: TGTGCCAGCAGCACCCCGGGGGAGGGTTGGCAGGCGGACGAGCAGTACTTC. It is translated as CASSTPGEGWQADEQYF.

The chain links TRBV6-4 to TRBJ2-2; weak D call: TRBD2 (5 bases). V was cut by 2 bases and J by 4 bases, with 8 bases left in between. The CDR3 runs to 14 residues. The germline gives CDR1 MRHNA, CDR2 SNTAGT. CDR3 coding DNA: TGTGCCAGCAGTGACGAGGGTTCCACCGGGGAGCTGTTTTTT. Protein sequence: CASSDEGSTGELFF.

The gene calls are TRBV13 and TRBJ1-1; D is possibly TRBD1 (5 bases). CDR1 is PRHDT and CDR2 is FYEKMQ in the germline V gene (reference sequence). V was cut by 4 bases and J by 3 bases, with 9 bases left in between. The CDR3 runs 13 residues. CDR3 in DNA: TGTGCCAGCAGCTCCAGGGTTGACACTGAAGCTTTCTTT. Its protein is CASSSRVDTEAFF.

This clone was counted only a few times. V gene TRBV10-3 combines with J gene TRBJ1-5, with D tentatively TRBD1 (5 bases). CDR1 is ENHRY, CDR2 SYGVKD, per germline. The V end lost 6 bases, the J end lost 3 bases, and 9 bases lay between the germline ends. The CDR3 covers 13 residues. CDR3 region: CAIRGVNNQPQHF. The CDR3 DNA reads as TGTGCCATCAGAGGGGTTAACAATCAGCCCCAGCATTTT.

This sequence joins TRBV6-4 and TRBJ2-3, with 8 bases aligning to TRBD1. The CDR3 has 14 amino acids. V gave up 0 bases and J gave up 4 bases; unmatched junction bases: 0. Germline CDR1 is MRHNA and CDR2 is SNTAGT. The CDR3 DNA sequence: TGTGCCAGCAGTGACTCGGGACAGGCAGATACGCAGTATTTT. Its translation: CASSDSGQADTQYF.

The rearrangement links TRBV6-5 to TRBJ1-4, with unresolved D. CDR1 and CDR2 from the germline V gene are MNHEY and SVGAGI. V gave up 6 bases and J gave up 5 bases, with 13 bases separating them. The CDR3 extends over 14 amino acids. For the CDR3, the DNA is TGTGCCAGCAGCTGGACTCCCCAGAATGAAAAACTGTTTTTT. Encoded protein: CASSWTPQNEKLFF.

This clone appeared a few times. This chain uses TRBV6-5 with TRBJ1-1; D not resolved. Germline CDR1 and CDR2: MNHEY and SVGAGI. V lost 4 bases to trimming and J lost 0 bases, with 9 bases between them. The CDR3 spans 14 residues. As DNA, the CDR3 is TGTGCCAGCAGTTTGAGATTCATGAACACTGAAGCTTTCTTT. This gives the protein CASSLRFMNTEAFF.

This clone was found once. This chain uses TRBV4-3 with TRBJ1-1, with D possibly being TRBD1 (5 bases). Trimming cost V 2 bases and J 3 bases, with 16 bases left between them. Per germline, CDR1 LGHNA and CDR2 YSLEER. This CDR3 is built from 16 residues. CDR3 DNA: TGCGCCAGCAGCCAATTCGACGGACATGGGTACACTGAAGCTTTCTTT. It yields the protein CASSQFDGHGYTEAFF.

This chain links TRBV6-5 with TRBJ1-1; D is possibly TRBD1 (5 bases). The germline CDR1 and CDR2 sequences are MNHEY and SVGAGI. The germline V and J ends were trimmed by 6 bases and 1 base, with 12 bases remaining between them. CDR3 length: 14 residues. CDR3 protein: CASSFGDSNTEAFF. The CDR3 nucleotides read TGTGCCAGCAGCTTTGGGGACTCGAACACTGAAGCTTTCTTT.

The V gene is TRBV5-1, the J gene TRBJ1-1, with D perhaps TRBD1 (5 bases). The CDR3 sequence is 15 residues long. The V gene's germline CDR1 is SGHRS and CDR2 YFSETQ. The V end was cut by 0 bases, the J end by 3 bases, with 12 bases between. CDR3 residues: CASSLEDNWYTEAFF. The CDR3 DNA sequence: TGCGCCAGCAGCTTGGAGGACAACTGGTACACTGAAGCTTTCTTT.